This T cell receptor beta chain was profiled in a study of blood T cell repertoires in COVID-19. Authors' analysis steps: Reference gene primer amplification in the assay estimated nucleated cell counts. Sequenced by immunoSEQ multiplex PCR; TCRdb stores in-frame clones only, minus some. The DNA gave D and trimming, while V, J and clone size come from that table. The sample has 150,000 or so clones; 65% to 85% are singletons. V was pared by 3 bases and J by 4 bases, with 8 bases of the junction left unmatched. Germline CDR1 reads SGHAT; CDR2 reads FQNNGV. This CDR3 is built from 16 residues. Assignments of participants to cohorts depended upon their own reported clinical history.

The gene calls are TRBV11-2 and TRBJ2-5; 10 positions match TRBD1. Sequencing input: PBMCs or T cells enriched from blood (not recorded which). This TCR was recovered from a woman in her forties or fifties in a cohort exposed to, infected with or recovered from COVID-19 (not recorded which). CDR3 in amino acids: CASSLVGTGVRETQYF. CDR3 nucleotides: TGTGCCAGCAGCTTGGTGGGGACAGGGGTACGAGAGACCCAGTACTTC.